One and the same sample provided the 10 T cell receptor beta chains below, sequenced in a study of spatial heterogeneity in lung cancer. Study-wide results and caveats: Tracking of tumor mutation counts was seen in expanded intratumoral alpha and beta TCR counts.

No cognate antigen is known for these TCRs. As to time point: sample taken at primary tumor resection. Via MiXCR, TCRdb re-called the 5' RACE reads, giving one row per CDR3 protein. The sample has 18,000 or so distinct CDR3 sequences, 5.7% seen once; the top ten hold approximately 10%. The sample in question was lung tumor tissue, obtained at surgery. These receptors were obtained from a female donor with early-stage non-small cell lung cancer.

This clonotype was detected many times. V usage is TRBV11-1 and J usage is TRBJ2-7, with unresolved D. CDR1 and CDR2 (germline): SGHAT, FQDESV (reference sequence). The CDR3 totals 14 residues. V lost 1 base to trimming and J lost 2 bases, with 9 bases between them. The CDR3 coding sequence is TGTGCCAGCAGCTTAGGACTCGAAACCTACGAGCAGTACTTC. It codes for CASSLGLETYEQYF.

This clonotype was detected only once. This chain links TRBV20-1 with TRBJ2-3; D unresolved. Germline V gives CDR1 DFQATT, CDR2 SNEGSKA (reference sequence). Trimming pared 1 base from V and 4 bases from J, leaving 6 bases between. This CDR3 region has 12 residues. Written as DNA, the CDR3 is TGCAGTGCTAGAGGGGGTCCAGATACGCAGTATTTT. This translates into CSARGGPDTQYF.

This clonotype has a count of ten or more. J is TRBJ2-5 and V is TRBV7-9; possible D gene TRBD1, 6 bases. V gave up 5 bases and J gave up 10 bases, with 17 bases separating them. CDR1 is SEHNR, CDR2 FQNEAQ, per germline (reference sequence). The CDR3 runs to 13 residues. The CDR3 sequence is CASSRDIDPSQYF. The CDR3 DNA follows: TGTGCCAGCAGCCGGGACATAGATCCAAGCCAGTACTTC.

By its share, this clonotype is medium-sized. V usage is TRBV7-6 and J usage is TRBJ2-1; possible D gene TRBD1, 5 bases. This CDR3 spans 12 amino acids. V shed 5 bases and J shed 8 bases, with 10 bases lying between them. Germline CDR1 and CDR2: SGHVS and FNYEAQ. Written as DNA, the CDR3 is TGTGCCAGCAGCCTGACAGAGGATGAGCAGTTCTTC. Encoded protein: CASSLTEDEQFF.

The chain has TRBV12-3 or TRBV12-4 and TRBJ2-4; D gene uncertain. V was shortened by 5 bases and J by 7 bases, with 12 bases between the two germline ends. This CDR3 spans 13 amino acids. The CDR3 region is CASSPARWNIQYF. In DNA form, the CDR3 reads TGTGCCAGCAGTCCCGCCAGATGGAACATTCAGTACTTC.

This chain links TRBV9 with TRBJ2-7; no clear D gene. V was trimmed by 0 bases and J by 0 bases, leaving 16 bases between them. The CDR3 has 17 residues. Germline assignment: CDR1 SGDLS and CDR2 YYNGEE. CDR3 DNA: TGTGCCAGCAGCGTAGAATCCGTGGGGTGGTCCTCCTACGAGCAGTACTTC. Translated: CASSVESVGWSSYEQYF.

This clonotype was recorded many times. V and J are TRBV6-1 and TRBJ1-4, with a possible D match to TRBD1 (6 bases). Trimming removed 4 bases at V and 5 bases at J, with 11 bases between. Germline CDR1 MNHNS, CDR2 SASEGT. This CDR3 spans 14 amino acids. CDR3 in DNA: TGTGCCAGCAGTGCAGGGGAAGTGAATGAAAAACTGTTTTTT. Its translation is CASSAGEVNEKLFF.

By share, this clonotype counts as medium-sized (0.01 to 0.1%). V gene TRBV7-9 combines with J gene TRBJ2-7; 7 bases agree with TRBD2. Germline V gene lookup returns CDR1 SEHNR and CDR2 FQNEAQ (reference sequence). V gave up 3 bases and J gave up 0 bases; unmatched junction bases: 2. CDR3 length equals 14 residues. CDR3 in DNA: TGTGCCAGCAGCTTTGGGACTACCTCCTACGAGCAGTACTTC. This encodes CASSFGTTSYEQYF.

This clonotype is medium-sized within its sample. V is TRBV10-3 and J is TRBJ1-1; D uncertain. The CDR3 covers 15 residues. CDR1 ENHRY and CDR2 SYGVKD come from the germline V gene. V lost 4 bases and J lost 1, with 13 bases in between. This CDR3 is CAISAQRPSNTEAFF. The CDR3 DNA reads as TGTGCCATCAGTGCGCAACGACCTTCGAACACTGAAGCTTTCTTT.

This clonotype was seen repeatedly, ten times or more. In DNA, the CDR3 is TGTGCCAGCAGCCTACAGGGCAACTATGGCTACACCTTC. Translated, it gives CASSLQGNYGYTF. The rearrangement links TRBV5-6 to TRBJ1-2, with D maybe TRBD1 (6 bases). CDR3 length: 13 residues. Germline-derived CDR1 and CDR2 are SGHDT and YYEEEE. V gave up 4 bases and J gave up 2 bases, with 9 bases separating them.